A single T cell receptor (beta chain) is shown here with its context. Its target is not known. This sample is part of a study of cytomegalovirus exposure and HLA in healthy donors. Study results and limitations: The later analysis indicated that the majority of CMV-associated TCR beta chains appeared HLA-restricted. The study recorded over 150 TCR beta chains that were cytomegalovirus-associated. A later analysis reported that several of the most significant clusters appeared to be linked to common viral pathogens, among them Epstein-Barr virus. Most TCR sequences proved rare, with some public TCRs found in many donors.

The CDR3 is 15 residues long. The germline V gene encodes CDR1 PRHDT and CDR2 FYEKMQ (reference sequence). With 5 bases clipped from V and 7 bases from J, the junction kept 11 bases outside the gene matches. PCR primers comprised 60 Vbeta and 13 Jbeta primers. Measured with immunoSEQ multiplex PCR; TCRdb has only the in-frame clones, and not every one. This sample has tens of thousands of clones, with roughly 80% found just once. Sequenced sample: PBMCs. The chain uses TRBV13 and TRBJ1-3; 7 bases fit TRBD1. The source is a middle-aged woman in good health and CMV-seropositive. Here the CDR3 DNA reads TGTGCCAGCAGCACAAGGGACAGCTGGGTGAACACCATATATTTT. Encoded protein: CASSTRDSWVNTIYF.